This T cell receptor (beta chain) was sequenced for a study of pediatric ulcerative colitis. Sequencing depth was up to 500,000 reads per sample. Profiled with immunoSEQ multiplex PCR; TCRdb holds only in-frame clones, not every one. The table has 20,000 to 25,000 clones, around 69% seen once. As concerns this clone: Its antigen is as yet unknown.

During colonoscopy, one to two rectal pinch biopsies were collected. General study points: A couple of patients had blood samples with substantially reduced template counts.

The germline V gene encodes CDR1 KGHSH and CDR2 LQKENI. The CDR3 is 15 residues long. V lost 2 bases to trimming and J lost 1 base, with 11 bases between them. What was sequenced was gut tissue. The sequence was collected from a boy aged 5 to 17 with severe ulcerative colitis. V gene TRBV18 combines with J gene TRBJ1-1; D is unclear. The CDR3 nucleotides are TGTGCCAGCTCACCAGCTACACCGGCGAACACTGAAGCTTTCTTT. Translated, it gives CASSPATPANTEAFF.